Presented here are 20 T cell receptor beta chains from one specimen sequenced in a study of OX40 agonist ivuxolimab in advanced cancers. Assay: immunoSEQ multiplex PCR; the TCRdb copy retains only in-frame clones and omits some. The top ten clones hold approximately 2.6% of a sample with under 85,000 clones, roughly 87% of them seen once. Sequencing was performed on CD4+ or CD8+ T cells sorted from blood, taken in a trial of the OX40 agonist ivuxolimab. The origin of the receptors is an adult with an advanced solid tumor such as melanoma, head and neck, liver or kidney cancer.

A single count supports this clone. The chain joins TRBV5-1 to TRBJ1-4; D gene uncertain. Trimming cost V 1 base and J 4 bases, with 11 bases left between them. Germline values: CDR1 SGHRS, CDR2 YFSETQ. This CDR3 is built from 15 residues. The CDR3 loop is CASSLFTANNEKLFF. The CDR3 DNA reads as TGCGCCAGCAGCTTGTTTACAGCAAATAATGAAAAACTGTTTTTT.

V usage is TRBV5-1 and J usage is TRBJ1-1; D gene unclear. V lost 0 bases, J lost 1 base, and 10 bases lay in between. Germline assignment: CDR1 SGHRS and CDR2 YFSETQ. This CDR3 is built from 15 residues. Written as DNA, the CDR3 is TGCGCCAGCAGCTTGGATGGGCAGCCGAACACTGAAGCTTTCTTT. Amino acids: CASSLDGQPNTEAFF.

V usage is TRBV28 and J usage is TRBJ1-4; 8 bases line up with TRBD1. Germline V CDR1 and CDR2: MDHEN, SYDVKM. The V segment lost 4 bases and the J segment 8 bases; nucleotides outside the gene matches: 12. The CDR3 runs 16 residues. This chain's CDR3 is CASSSTPTGDREKLFF. The CDR3 nucleotides are TGTGCCAGCAGTTCAACCCCGACAGGGGATAGAGAAAAACTGTTTTTT.

A remark on this clone: This is likely a read error, given that the CDR3 carries no conserved phenylalanine or tryptophan at its end. Because the CDR3's place on the DNA is in doubt, the DNA is left out and the CDR3 is given as listed by TCRdb. This chain connects TRBV21-1 to TRBJ1-2; TRBD1, the table's D call, lacks a check against the DNA. TRBV21-1 is recorded as a pseudogene. The CDR3 comprises 10 residues, both ends counted. CDR3 sequence: CASSKGTGLV.

This clone appeared a few times. J is TRBJ1-4 and V is TRBV2; 8 bases align to TRBD1. The CDR3 consists of 15 residues. The trim removed 6 bases at V and 1 base at J, leaving 4 bases unmatched. From germline, CDR1 is SNHLY and CDR2 FYNNEI. CDR3 sequence (DNA): TGTGCCAGCAGGTGGGGGACAGGAACTAATGAAAAACTGTTTTTT. Residues: CASRWGTGTNEKLFF.

This clone has a handful of counts. The chain has TRBV9 and TRBJ1-2; the D is unclear. Germline V gives CDR1 SGDLS, CDR2 YYNGEE. The CDR3 is made up of 13 amino acids. Trimming took 4 bases from V and 8 from J, leaving 15 bases between them. In nucleotides, the CDR3 is TGTGCCAGCAGCCTAGAGGATGGGTTCGGCTACACCTTC. Translation: CASSLEDGFGYTF.

The chain joins TRBV7-2 to TRBJ1-2; possible D gene TRBD1, 5 bases. The CDR3 sequence is 14 residues long. Germline V CDR1 and CDR2: SGHTA, FQGNSA. Trimming removed 5 bases at V and 6 bases at J, with 16 bases between. The CDR3 nucleotides read TGTGCCAGCAGCCGTTGGGGGGTAGGCGATGGCTACACCTTC. This codes for CASSRWGVGDGYTF.

CDR3 DNA: TGTGCCAGCAGAACGACAGGATCCTACGAGCAGTACTTC. Translating gives CASRTTGSYEQYF. The chain carries TRBV2 and TRBJ2-7; the D gene is possibly TRBD1 (6 bases). Looked up from germline, CDR1 is SNHLY and CDR2 is FYNNEI. V was shortened by 6 bases and J by 1 base, with 10 bases between the two germline ends. The CDR3 runs to 13 residues.

The chain carries TRBV30 and TRBJ1-6, with 11 bases lining up with TRBD1. This CDR3 contains 15 residues. The germline CDR1 and CDR2 sequences are GTSNPN and SVGIG (reference sequence). Losses at the gene ends were 3 bases for V and 10 bases for J; bases not matched to a gene: 8. CDR3 in amino acids: CAWSRDRGMGSPLHF. CDR3 nucleotide sequence: TGTGCCTGGAGCCGGGACAGGGGGATGGGATCACCCCTCCACTTT. Looking up the rest from reference TRBV30 and TRBJ1-6 gives the full variable domain: SQTIHQWPATLVQPVGSPLSLECTVEGTSNPNLYWYRQAAGRGLQLLFYSVGIGQISSEVPQNLSASRPQDRQFILSSKKLLLSDSGFYLCAWSRDRGMGSPLHFGNGTRLTVT.

The chain carries TRBV18 and TRBJ2-1, with D possibly being TRBD2 (6 bases). CDR3 length: 15 residues. Germline CDR1 reads KGHSH; CDR2 reads LQKENI. With 2 bases removed from V and 2 bases from J, the gap between germline ends came to 10 bases. The CDR3 loop is CASSPDAGTYNEQFF. The CDR3 nucleotides read TGTGCCAGCTCACCAGACGCGGGAACCTACAATGAGCAGTTCTTC.

DNA for the CDR3: TGTGCCAGCAGCTTGCAGGGATTCGAGACCCAGTACTTC. Translating it yields CASSLQGFETQYF. The chain carries TRBV5-6 and TRBJ2-5; perhaps TRBD1 as D (5 bases). Trimming removed 1 base from V and 5 bases from J, with 9 bases in between. The CDR3 is 13 amino acids. CDR1 and CDR2 (germline): SGHDT, YYEEEE. Full variable domain (rest looked up from reference TRBV5-6 and TRBJ2-5): DAGVTQSPTHLIKTRGQQVTLRCSPKSGHDTVSWYQQALGQGPQFIFQYYEEEERQRGNFPDRFSGHQFPNYSSELNVNALLLGDSALYLCASSLQGFETQYFGPGTRLLVL.

CDR3 loop: CASSQVFLAGGEQFF. DNA of the CDR3: TGCGCCAGCAGCCAAGTCTTTCTAGCGGGGGGTGAGCAGTTCTTC. The V gene is TRBV4-1, the J gene TRBJ2-1; TRBD2 matches at 11 bases. CDR1 is MGHRA, CDR2 YSYEKL, per germline. The CDR3 length is 15 residues. V shed 1 base and J 9 bases; nucleotides not matched to a gene: 5.

V usage is TRBV27 and J usage is TRBJ1-1; no clear D. The CDR3 contains 12 residues. Looked up from germline, CDR1 is MNHEY and CDR2 is SMNVEV (reference sequence). V dropped 4 bases and J dropped 1 base, with 4 bases sitting between them. DNA for the CDR3: TGTGCCAGCAGTTGGACGAACACTGAAGCTTTCTTT. It is translated as CASSWTNTEAFF.

The chain couples TRBV19 to TRBJ1-2; D is unclear. Germline assignment: CDR1 LNHDA and CDR2 SQIVND (reference sequence). The CDR3 spans 14 residues. Trimming pared 2 bases from V and 8 bases from J, leaving 15 bases between. CDR3 sequence: CASSIQSAGLGYTF. CDR3 sequence (DNA): TGTGCCAGTAGTATACAATCGGCAGGCCTCGGCTACACCTTC.

V and J are TRBV4-2 and TRBJ2-7, with D perhaps matching TRBD1 (5 bases). Germline lookup yields CDR1 LGHNA and CDR2 YNFKEQ. CDR3 length equals 14 residues. Trimming took 3 bases from V and 6 from J, leaving 15 bases between them. CDR3: CASSHTIGAREQYF. CDR3 sequence (DNA): TGTGCCAGCAGCCATACCATTGGGGCTCGCGAGCAGTACTTC.

This clone was counted a few times. This chain uses TRBV5-1 with TRBJ1-4, with TRBD1 matching over 8 bases. The CDR3 runs to 16 residues. Germline V gene sequence: CDR1 SGHRS, CDR2 YFSETQ. The V segment lost 5 bases and the J segment 5 bases; nucleotides outside the gene matches: 11. CDR3 in DNA: TGCGCCAGCAGTAAAGGGTCCCGACAGGGGAATGAAAAACTGTTTTTT. Its protein product is CASSKGSRQGNEKLFF.

V and J are TRBV4-1 and TRBJ2-5; a possible D gene is TRBD1 (6 bases). CDR3 length equals 16 residues. Looked up from germline, CDR1 is MGHRA and CDR2 is YSYEKL. With 4 bases removed from V and 0 bases from J, the gap between germline ends came to 15 bases. The CDR3 spells CASSRGQTRYQETQYF. The CDR3 nucleotides read TGCGCCAGCAGCCGAGGACAGACCCGGTACCAAGAGACCCAGTACTTC.

The genes are TRBV5-5 and TRBJ2-7; TRBD2 might be the D (6 bases). CDR3 length: 15 amino acids. Germline V lookup: CDR1 SGHKS, CDR2 YYEKEE (reference sequence). The V gene lost 0 bases and the J gene lost 3 bases, with 13 bases spanning the gap. The CDR3 protein is CASSLVADMYYEQYF. Written as DNA, the CDR3 is TGTGCCAGCAGCTTGGTAGCGGACATGTACTACGAGCAGTACTTC. The complete variable domain, with remaining parts taken from reference TRBV5-5 and TRBJ2-7, reads DAGVTQSPTHLIKTRGQQVTLRCSPISGHKSVSWYQQVLGQGPQFIFQYYEKEERGRGNFPDRFSARQFPNYSSELNVNALLLGDSALYLCASSLVADMYYEQYFGPGTRLTVT.

As concerns this clone: Different DNA sequences within this sample yield the same CDR3. This chain uses TRBV19 with TRBJ2-2; D is uncertain. Germline CDR1 and CDR2: LNHDA and SQIVND (reference sequence). This CDR3 spans 13 amino acids. Trimming left V 2 bases short and J 7 bases short, with 8 bases between. The CDR3 spells CASSITDGGELFF. Written as DNA, the CDR3 is TGTGCCAGTAGTATAACAGATGGCGGGGAGCTGTTTTTT.

J is TRBJ2-7 and V is TRBV9, with a possible D match to TRBD1 (6 bases). Trimming cost V 3 bases and J 4 bases, with 20 bases left between them. The V gene's germline CDR1 is SGDLS and CDR2 YYNGEE. The CDR3 covers 16 residues. The CDR3 DNA follows: TGTGCCAGCAGCGCCCGGGTAGGGGGACAATCTTACGAGCAGTACTTC. This translates into CASSARVGGQSYEQYF.